The present T cell receptor beta chain was sequenced within a study of cytomegalovirus exposure and HLA in healthy donors (dated by TCRdb to about 2017). Study-wide context: An earlier analysis of about 560 of the donors reported roughly 300 Gb of sequence data and around 110 million unique TCR beta sequences obtained from roughly 170 million T cells. An early release covering roughly 600 HLA-typed donors comprised roughly 300 gigabases of sequencing data and 65 million to 100 million unique TCR sequences. Among the roughly 400 genotyped donors, more than 70% belonged to the genetic ancestry cluster associated with self-reported Caucasian donors. The study aimed to test whether signatures of past pathogen exposure could be identified by cataloging public T cell receptors. Using immunosequencing, the study profiled T cell repertoires from 666 subjects and related those repertoires to cytomegalovirus serostatus. Along with the roughly 710-subject first cohort, a separate validation cohort of roughly 110 different subjects was used. High-throughput TCR immunosequencing, statistical association of individual TCRs with disease status, and machine learning were combined to predict cytomegalovirus infection status. In a later analysis, previously published TCR beta repertoires from some 640 donors were re-analyzed and high-resolution HLA genotyping was added so that TCR occurrence patterns could be studied. Rather than using new phenotypic data, the later analysis identified candidate immune exposures from TCR beta sequences and from how often those sequences occurred across donors. An earlier analysis of 500 to 650 of the donors applied high-throughput TCR beta sequencing to assess whether each TCR beta V gene segment acted as functional or pseudogenic. Donor age, sex, ethnicity and CMV serostatus were compiled alongside the repertoire data. Genome-wide SNP genotypes for about 65% of the roughly 670 donors were used in a later genetic analysis, which treated that subset as a discovery cohort. Every repertoire in the discovery cohort had been generated on one and the same sequencing platform. HLA typing covered class I and class II loci at four-digit resolution. Typing coverage differed by locus: A, B, C, DRB1 and DQB1 were typed in about 629-630 donors, DQA1 in 500 to 550, DPA1 in some 610, and DPB1 in 400 to 490. Roughly five DR-DQ haplotypes were treated as single units for association and clustering because of strong linkage in the cohort. On average, roughly 250,000 unique TCR beta nucleotide sequences were sequenced per donor among 398 genotyped donors of the cohort, with about 17% of those sequences being non-productive.

Overall results and qualifications from the work: According to a later analysis, most CMV-associated TCR beta chains appeared to be HLA-restricted, and the HLA associations seemed to be driven largely by CMV exposure. While some public TCRs were present in many individuals, most TCR sequences turned up only very rarely across donors. In an earlier analysis of several hundred of the donors, most TCR beta V segments were observed in productive rearrangements about 87% or about 30% of the time, broadly matching IMGT annotations. In vitro tests confirmed that a few of the cytomegalovirus-associated TCR beta chains recognize cytomegalovirus antigens. Compared with equally common non-associated chains, HLA-associated TCR beta chains in a later analysis were more clonally expanded and had lower generation probabilities. Only TCR beta chains were sequenced in this cohort, and the absence of alpha or paired-chain data limited detectable features. At a false discovery rate of 0.05, a later analysis linked 16,951 TCR beta sequences to specific HLA alleles. A cluster of highly shared sequence variants was judged likely to represent a technical artifact of the sequencing pipeline. Some IMGT-functional V segments, including TRBV6-2 and TRBV6-3, could not be distinguished by the 87-base-pair reads and were therefore excluded. Correlated functional status among segregating V segments might reflect linkage disequilibrium, but an unknown experimental factor could not be ruled out. In a later genetic analysis, fewer N-insertions in productive TCRs were reported among donors in an Asian-associated ancestry cluster than the approximately 670-donor mean. Several of the top co-occurrence clusters appeared to be linked to parvovirus B19, influenza, CMV and Epstein-Barr virus, according to a later analysis. The classifier was reported to diagnose cytomegalovirus status with high specificity and sensitivity in both the original cohort and the validation cohort. Because HLA typing was unavailable for some donors at each locus, only the typed subset was used in association tests. For the cohort, immune exposure information was limited to CMV serostatus. Presence/absence analyses assumed roughly uniform sequencing depth across donors, an assumption that may not hold. It was suggested by the authors that the approach could potentially be generalized to other disease states and immunological phenotypes. An association between a missense DCLRE1C variant and V-gene and J-gene trimming of TCR beta chains was found in a later genetic analysis and replicated in an independent cohort. A later analysis found that TCR association rates varied across HLA loci, with DRB1 alleles showing the most associated TCRs and HLA-C alleles the fewest. A further reported finding was that TCR beta sequences accurately predicted the HLA-A and HLA-B alleles for most subjects in the first cohort. Assigning TCR associations to individual alleles was difficult when HLA alleles, especially DR and DQ, strongly co-occurred. The study listed around 160 TCR beta chains as associated with cytomegalovirus. Because counts were too low, some 17 rarely observed V segments, including chromosome 9 orphons, were left out of the earlier analysis of approximately 500 of the donors.

The CDR3, cysteine through phenylalanine, is 15 amino acids long. Of all the DNA, just the CDR3 is kept, 45 bases in frame from base 1. The germline V gene encodes CDR1 SGHDT and CDR2 YYEEEE. Trimmed from V: 0 bases; trimmed from J: 1 base; junction bases lacking a gene match: 2. The cohort was made up of roughly 670 healthy bone marrow donors. Cohort members were all nominally healthy when sampled, although unrecorded immune exposures were likely present. The donor was CMV seronegative and belonged to the group of over 300 seronegative cohort members. Every donor gave a peripheral blood sample, and the peripheral blood mononuclear cells from that sample were used for TCR beta sequencing. Genomic DNA extraction from the blood cell samples was performed with the Qiagen DNeasy Blood Extraction Kit. This clone was seen a handful of times. What this receptor recognizes is not known. Per-base quality was not reported, and no clone a single base away is much larger than it.

The method was the immunoSEQ multiplex PCR assay. A mixture of 60 forward primers for TCR Vbeta segments and 13 reverse primers for TCR Jbeta segments was used in the multiplex PCR. A multiplex PCR assay on genomic DNA amplified the CDR3 region of rearranged TCR beta genes. The Illumina HiSeq System was used to sequence the amplified TCR beta libraries as 87-base-pair reads. Under the source paper's analysis protocol: Across the 500 to 750 repertoires, a later analysis counted around 80 million unique TCR beta chains, around 10 million of which were shared by at least two donors. Raw reads were error-corrected and collapsed into unique sequences with a nearest-neighbor algorithm that merged closely related sequences to remove PCR and sequencing errors. To assign V, D and J gene segments, CDR3 sequences were aligned to IMGT reference sequences. For a sequence to be retained, a match of at least six nucleotides to both a V gene segment and a J gene segment was required. Rearrangements were classified as productive when the CDR3 lacked stop codons and remained in frame with V and J, and all other rearrangements were classified as non-productive. CDR3 was defined according to IMGT convention as the region running from the second conserved V-encoded cysteine to the conserved J-encoded phenylalanine. The earlier analysis of 550 to 650 of the donors excluded any sequence lacking an unambiguous match to a single V gene segment. An earlier analysis of several hundred of the donors classified V segments as functional when productive rearrangements were above 56.7% and as segregating when the standard deviation between donors was above 5%. A statistical classification framework was built to diagnose cytomegalovirus status from the catalog of TCR beta chain sequences. In a later analysis, TCR nucleotide sequences were compared against IMGT/GENE-DB human TR gene sequences so that V and J genes could be assigned. Using the TCRdist pipeline, a later analysis assigned CDR3 sequences along with most-parsimonious VDJ recombination scenarios. In a later analysis, each TCR beta chain was defined by its CDR3 amino acid sequence together with its V-gene family, and reads lacking a unique V-gene family were excluded. A later analysis removed nearly 600 highly shared, low-generation-probability nucleotide sequences to deal with suspected cross-contamination and a sequencing artifact. In a later analysis, a clonal expansion index was calculated for each public chain from normalized within-repertoire ranks of inferred template counts. A later analysis computed generation probabilities with a VDJ recombination model fitted to out-of-frame rearrangements, and checked the results against IGoR. Hypergeometric tests were used in a later analysis to score TCR-TCR, TCR-HLA and TCR-CMV co-occurrence, with a repertoire-size bias correction applied to the TCR pairs. False discovery rates were estimated in a later analysis by permuting HLA or CMV assignments 20 times. In a later analysis, co-occurring TCRs were grouped using DBSCAN, with TCRdist sequence similarity added in when clustering inside HLA-allele-positive subsets. Repertoires with fewer than 30,000 or more than 120,000 public chains were left out of co-occurrence clustering, as were four to six repertoires with anomalous nucleotide sharing. The table was pulled from immuneACCESS by TCRdb, which kept in-frame rearrangements only. Such tables lose some clones; where checked, under half of the loss comes from unresolved V genes, and the rest has no known cause. That table is the source of V, J and clone size, and D and trimming were worked out from the DNA. The sample data list roughly 83,000 clones, and just under 75% of these were observed just once. The ten largest make up around 4.3% of the sample.

The specimen sequenced was PBMCs. In this chain, TRBV5-6 is recombined with TRBJ2-7, and TRBD2 matches 9 of the central bases. The TCR was taken from a man aged 55 to 70 in good health and CMV-seronegative. The CDR3 sequence is CASSLGLAVSYEQYF. The DNA sequence is given as TGTGCCAGCAGCTTGGGACTAGCGGTATCCTACGAGCAGTACTTC.